A single sample gave rise to the 8 T cell receptor beta chains below, sequenced in a study of shared clonotypes between healthy human individuals. Clones were read by immunoSEQ multiplex PCR, and TCRdb kept only the in-frame ones, dropping some. Seen here are more than 400,000 clones, approximately 94% observed once, and the top ten hold about 0.067%. Sequenced: naive CD4+ T cells sorted from blood. Described subset: CD45RA+ positively selected. These receptors came from a woman in her 30s in good health.

The chain carries TRBV27 and TRBJ2-7, with 10 bases that match TRBD2. There are 14 residues in the CDR3. V lost 7 bases, J lost 9 bases, and 12 bases stayed unmatched. CDR1 is MNHEY, CDR2 SMNVEV, per germline (reference sequence). The CDR3 here is CASMETSGPTRQYF. In DNA form, the CDR3 reads TGTGCCAGCATGGAGACTAGCGGGCCTACACGGCAGTACTTC.

This clone was detected only once. The CDR3 spells CASSQPRNRINTIYF. CDR3 sequence (DNA): TGCGCCAGCAGCCAACCCCGAAACAGGATTAACACCATATATTTT. The gene calls are TRBV4-1 and TRBJ1-3, with TRBD1 as a possible D gene (5 bases). Looked up from germline, CDR1 is MGHRA and CDR2 is YSYEKL. V was pared by 2 bases and J by 7 bases, with 15 bases between. The CDR3 extends over 15 amino acids.

The gene calls are TRBV10-3 and TRBJ2-7; a possible D gene is TRBD2 (6 bases). V was cut by 3 bases and J by 2 bases, with 11 bases left in between. Germline CDR1 reads ENHRY; CDR2 reads SYGVKD. The CDR3 contains 14 residues. The CDR3 DNA follows: TGTGCCATCAGTGATCAAGGGACTGCCTACGAGCAGTACTTC. It is translated as CAISDQGTAYEQYF.

The chain combines TRBV11-2 with TRBJ1-1; unclear D gene. CDR1 SGHAT and CDR2 FQNNGV come from the germline V gene. The CDR3 has 16 residues. Trimming cost V 1 base and J 1 base, with 13 bases left between them. CDR3 nucleotides: TGTGCCAGCAGCTTAGTAATCCCGGGAGAGAACACTGAAGCTTTCTTT. Translating it yields CASSLVIPGENTEAFF. Full variable domain (missing parts from reference TRBV11-2 and TRBJ1-1): EAGVAQSPRYKIIEKRQSVAFWCNPISGHATLYWYQQILGQGPKLLIQFQNNGVVDDSQLPKDRFSAERLKGVDSTLKIQPAKLEDSAVYLCASSLVIPGENTEAFFGQGTRLTVV.

The CDR3 coding sequence is TGCGCCAGCAGCCACGTTGACAGGACGTCCTATGGCTACACCTTC. It translates to CASSHVDRTSYGYTF. This chain connects TRBV4-1 to TRBJ1-2, with D maybe TRBD1 (6 bases). The V end lost 3 bases, the J end lost 4 bases, and 15 bases lay between the germline ends. Germline V gene lookup returns CDR1 MGHRA and CDR2 YSYEKL. This CDR3 has 15 residues.

The gene calls are TRBV6-5 and TRBJ2-7; 10 bases match TRBD2. V gave up 4 bases and J gave up 0 bases; unmatched junction bases: 6. There are 16 residues in the CDR3. Germline assignment: CDR1 MNHEY and CDR2 SVGAGI. The chain's CDR3 is CASSSLSGRISYEQYF. In nucleotides, the CDR3 is TGTGCCAGCAGTTCCCTTAGCGGGAGGATCTCCTACGAGCAGTACTTC.

The chain carries TRBV7-9 and TRBJ1-2; TRBD1 aligns across 12 bases. CDR1 is SEHNR, CDR2 FQNEAQ, per germline (reference sequence). With 3 bases clipped from V and 4 bases from J, the junction kept 6 bases outside the gene matches. The CDR3 length is 16 residues. In DNA, the CDR3 is TGTGCCAGCAGCTTCGGAGGGACAGGGGGCGGCTATGGCTACACCTTC. Translated, it gives CASSFGGTGGGYGYTF.

The gene calls are TRBV7-9 and TRBJ2-7; 9 positions match TRBD2. Looked up from germline, CDR1 is SEHNR and CDR2 is FQNEAQ (reference sequence). This CDR3 has 16 amino acids. Unmatched junction bases numbered 10, after V lost 4 bases and J lost 3 bases. CDR3 sequence reads: CASSSLAGAVYYEQYF. The CDR3 bases are TGTGCCAGCAGCTCTTTAGCGGGAGCGGTGTACTACGAGCAGTACTTC.